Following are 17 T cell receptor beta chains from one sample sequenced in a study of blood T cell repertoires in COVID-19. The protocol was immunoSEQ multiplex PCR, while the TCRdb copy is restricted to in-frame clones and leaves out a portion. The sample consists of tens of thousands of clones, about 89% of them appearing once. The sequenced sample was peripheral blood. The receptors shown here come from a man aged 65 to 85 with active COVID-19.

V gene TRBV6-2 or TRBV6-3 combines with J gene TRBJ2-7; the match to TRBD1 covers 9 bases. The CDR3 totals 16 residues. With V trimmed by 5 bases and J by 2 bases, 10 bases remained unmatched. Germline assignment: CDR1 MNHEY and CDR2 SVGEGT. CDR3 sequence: CASSRTPGQGAYEQYF. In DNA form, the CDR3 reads TGTGCCAGCAGTAGAACTCCGGGACAGGGAGCCTACGAGCAGTACTTC.

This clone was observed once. This chain's CDR3 is CASSPGQGRGYEQYF. The CDR3 DNA reads TGTGCCAGCAGCCCAGGACAGGGACGGGGCTACGAGCAGTACTTC. V usage is TRBV25-1 and J usage is TRBJ2-7, with TRBD1 identical over 8 bases. The CDR3 extends over 15 amino acids. In germline, CDR1 is MGHDK, CDR2 SYGVNS. Unmatched junction bases numbered 10, after V lost 6 bases and J lost 3 bases.

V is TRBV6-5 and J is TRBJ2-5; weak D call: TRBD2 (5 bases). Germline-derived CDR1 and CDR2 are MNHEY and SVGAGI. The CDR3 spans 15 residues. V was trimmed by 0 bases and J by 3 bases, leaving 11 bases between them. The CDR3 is CASSYSGSLKETQYF. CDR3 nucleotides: TGTGCCAGCAGTTACTCTGGGAGTCTGAAAGAGACCCAGTACTTC.

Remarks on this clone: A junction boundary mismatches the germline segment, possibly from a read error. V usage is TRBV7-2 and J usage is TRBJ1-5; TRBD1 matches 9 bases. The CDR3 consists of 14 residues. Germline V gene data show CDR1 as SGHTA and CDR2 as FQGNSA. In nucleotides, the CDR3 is TGTGCCAGCAGCACTACAGGGGGCAACCAGCCCCAGCATTTT. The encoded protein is CASSTTGGNQPQHF. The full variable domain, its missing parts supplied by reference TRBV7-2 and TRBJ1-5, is GAGVSQSPSNKVTEKGKDVELRCDPISGHTALYWYRQSLGQGLEFLIYFQGNSAPDKSGLPSDRFSAERTGGSVSTLTIQRTQQEDSAVYLCASSTTGGNQPQHFGDGTRLSIL.

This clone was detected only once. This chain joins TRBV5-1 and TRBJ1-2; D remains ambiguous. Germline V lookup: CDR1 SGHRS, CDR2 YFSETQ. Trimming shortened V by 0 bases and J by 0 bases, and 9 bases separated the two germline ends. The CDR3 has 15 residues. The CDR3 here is CASSLARTSNYGYTF. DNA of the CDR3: TGCGCCAGCAGCTTGGCCAGAACCTCTAACTATGGCTACACCTTC.

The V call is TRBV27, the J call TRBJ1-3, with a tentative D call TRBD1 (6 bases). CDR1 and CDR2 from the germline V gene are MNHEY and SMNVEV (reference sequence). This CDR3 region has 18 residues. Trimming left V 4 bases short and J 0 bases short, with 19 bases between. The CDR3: CASSSIPSTGFSGNTIYF. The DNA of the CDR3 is TGTGCCAGCAGTTCTATCCCTTCGACAGGCTTCTCTGGAAACACCATATATTTT.

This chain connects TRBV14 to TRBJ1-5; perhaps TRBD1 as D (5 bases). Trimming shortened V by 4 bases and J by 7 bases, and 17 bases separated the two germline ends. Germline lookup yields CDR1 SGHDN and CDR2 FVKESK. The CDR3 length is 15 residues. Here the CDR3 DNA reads TGTGCCAGCAGCCTGGGGGGGGGACTTGGACAGCCCCAGCATTTT. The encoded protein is CASSLGGGLGQPQHF.

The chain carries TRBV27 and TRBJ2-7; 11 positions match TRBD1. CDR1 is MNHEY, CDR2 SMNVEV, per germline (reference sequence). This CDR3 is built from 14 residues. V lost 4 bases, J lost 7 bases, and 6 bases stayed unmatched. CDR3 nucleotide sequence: TGTGCCAGCAGTTCCGGGACAGGGGGTCGGGAGCAGTACTTC. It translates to CASSSGTGGREQYF.

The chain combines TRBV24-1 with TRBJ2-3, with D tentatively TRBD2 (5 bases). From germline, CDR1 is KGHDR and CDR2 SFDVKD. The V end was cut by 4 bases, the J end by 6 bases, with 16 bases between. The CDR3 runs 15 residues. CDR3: CATSDGLRGVDTQYF. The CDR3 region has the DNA TGTGCCACCAGTGACGGACTCAGAGGCGTGGATACGCAGTATTTT.

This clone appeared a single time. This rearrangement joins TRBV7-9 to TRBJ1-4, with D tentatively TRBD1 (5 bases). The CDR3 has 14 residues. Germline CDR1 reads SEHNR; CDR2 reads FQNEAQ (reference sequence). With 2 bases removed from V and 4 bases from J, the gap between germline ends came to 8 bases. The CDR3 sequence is CASSLRQSNEKLFF. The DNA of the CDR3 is TGTGCCAGCAGCTTAAGACAGAGTAATGAAAAACTGTTTTTT.

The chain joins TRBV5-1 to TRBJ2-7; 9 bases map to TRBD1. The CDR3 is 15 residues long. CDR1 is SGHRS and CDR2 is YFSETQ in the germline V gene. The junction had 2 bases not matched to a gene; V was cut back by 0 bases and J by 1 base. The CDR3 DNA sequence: TGCGCCAGCAGCTTGGGAGGGACAGGGTCCTACGAGCAGTACTTC. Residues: CASSLGGTGSYEQYF. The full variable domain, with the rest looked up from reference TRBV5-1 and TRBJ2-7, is KAGVTQTPRYLIKTRGQQVTLSCSPISGHRSVSWYQQTPGQGLQFLFEYFSETQRNKGNFPGRFSGRQFSNSRSEMNVSTLELGDSALYLCASSLGGTGSYEQYFGPGTRLTVT.

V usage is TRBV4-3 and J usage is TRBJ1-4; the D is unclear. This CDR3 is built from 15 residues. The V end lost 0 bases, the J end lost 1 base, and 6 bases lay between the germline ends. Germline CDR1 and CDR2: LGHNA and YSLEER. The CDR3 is CASSQDYQTNEKLFF. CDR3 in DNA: TGCGCCAGCAGCCAAGACTACCAAACTAATGAAAAACTGTTTTTT.

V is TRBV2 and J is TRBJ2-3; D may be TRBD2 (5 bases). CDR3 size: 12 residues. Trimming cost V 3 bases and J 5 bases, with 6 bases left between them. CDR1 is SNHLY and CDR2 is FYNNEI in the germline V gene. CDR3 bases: TGTGCCAGCAGTGAGGGGAGAGATACGCAGTATTTT. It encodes CASSEGRDTQYF.

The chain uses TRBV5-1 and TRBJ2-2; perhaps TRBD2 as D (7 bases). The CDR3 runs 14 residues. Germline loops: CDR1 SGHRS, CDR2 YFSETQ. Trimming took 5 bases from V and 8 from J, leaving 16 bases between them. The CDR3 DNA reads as TGCGCCAGCAGAGGGACTACGACAGGTGGGGAGCTGTTTTTT. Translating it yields CASRGTTTGGELFF.

The CDR3 sequence: CASSQERASRAGGPLQTDTQYF. The CDR3 DNA reads TGTGCCAGCAGCCAAGAGAGGGCGAGTAGAGCGGGGGGGCCACTGCAGACAGATACGCAGTATTTT. The rearrangement uses TRBV3-1 (or the pseudogene TRBV3-2) and TRBJ2-3; 10 bases are a match to TRBD2. V lost 0 bases, J lost 3 bases, and 21 bases stayed unmatched. The germline V gene encodes CDR1 LGHDT and CDR2 YNNKEL (reference sequence). There are 22 residues in the CDR3.

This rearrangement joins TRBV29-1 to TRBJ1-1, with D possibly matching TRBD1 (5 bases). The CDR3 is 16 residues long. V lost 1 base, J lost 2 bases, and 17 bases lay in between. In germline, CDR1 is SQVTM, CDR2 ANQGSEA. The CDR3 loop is CSVEGAGTRLNTEAFF. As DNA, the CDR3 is TGCAGCGTTGAAGGCGCGGGGACCCGGTTAAACACTGAAGCTTTCTTT.

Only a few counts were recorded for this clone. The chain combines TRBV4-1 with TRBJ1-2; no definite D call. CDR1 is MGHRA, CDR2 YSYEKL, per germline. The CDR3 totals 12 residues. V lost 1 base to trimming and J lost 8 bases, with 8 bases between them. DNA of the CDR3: TGCGCCAGCAGCCAAGCCAGGCTCGGCTACACCTTC. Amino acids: CASSQARLGYTF.